This T cell receptor (beta chain) was found in a study of blood T cell repertoires in COVID-19. Study details: COVID-19 samples, acute and convalescent, were from the United States, Italy and Spain. From T cells, B-cell-depleted T cells, or PBMCs came the material, which was cDNA or gDNA.

As handled by the study authors: Reference gene primer amplification in the assay estimated nucleated cell counts. Profiling relied on immunoSEQ multiplex PCR, and the TCRdb table lists in-frame clones only, not all of them. V, J and clone size were drawn from that table, and D and trimming were deduced from the DNA. The sample holds 150,000 to 200,000 clones; about 86% are singletons and the top ten take around 8.3%. V shed 1 base and J shed 3 bases, with 5 bases lying between them. Germline loops: CDR1 SGHNT, CDR2 YYREEE (reference sequence). The CDR3 extends over 13 amino acids. The origin of this receptor is a man aged 55-75 years with acute or convalescent COVID-19. The sequenced sample consisted of peripheral blood. The rearrangement uses TRBV5-4 and TRBJ1-3; D perhaps matches TRBD1 (5 bases). The CDR3 loop reads CASSLQGGNTIYF. The CDR3 DNA reads TGTGCCAGCAGCTTGCAGGGTGGAAACACCATATATTTT.